The present TCR beta chain was sequenced within a study of T-cell memory formation after mild COVID-19. Whole-study findings and limits: Day 37-peaking second-wave clones had unconfirmed SARS-CoV-2 specificity.

In regard to this clonotype: The antigen remains unidentified.

TCRdb reprocessed the 5' RACE reads via MiXCR and lists one record per CDR3 protein. Of 300,000 to 350,000 distinct CDR3 sequences listed, over 10% are singletons. This CDR3 contains 14 residues. Germline values: CDR1 KGHDR, CDR2 SFDVKD. V shed 3 bases and J shed 7 bases, with 12 bases lying between them. The clonotype originates from a man younger than 30 who had mild COVID-19 (a few samples of this study predate the infection). Cell type and time point are not known. The sequencing sample was made of PBMCs or a T cell subset sorted from them (not recorded which). The genes are TRBV24-1 and TRBJ1-5; D may be TRBD1 (5 bases). As DNA, the CDR3 is TGTGCCACCAGTGATCGGGGGAGCGGGCAGCCCCAGCATTTT. Encoded protein: CATSDRGSGQPQHF.